The clone carrying this TCR beta chain was seen a handful of times. The antigen is undetermined. This record comes from a study of beta chain features in type 1 diabetes. Using CD45RO/CCR7/CD25/CD127/CD95/CD27, CD4+ naive, central memory, regulatory and stem cell-like memory cells were sorted. Purity of each sorted population was above 95%. cDNA synthesis used the whole RNA isolate, giving expressed TCRB sequences. It was found that naive, central memory and regulatory T cell samples averaged around 3.5 million reads. Method: immunoSEQ multiplex PCR; TCRdb's copy keeps in-frame clones and lacks some. This sample has approximately 37,000 clones, with 49% found just once. Findings and caveats of the study: A definitive answer on HLA type influencing TCRB rearrangement was not reached here.

Looked up from germline, CDR1 is LNHDA and CDR2 is SQIVND (reference sequence). The CDR3 runs to 17 residues. With 2 bases clipped from V and 2 bases from J, the junction kept 6 bases outside the gene matches. V usage is TRBV19 and J usage is TRBJ2-6; 7 bases are shared with TRBD2. The sample consisted of central memory CD4+ T cells from blood. The receptor was isolated from a woman younger than 30 in good health. CDR3 region: CASSIFPGGTGANVLTF. DNA for the CDR3: TGTGCCAGTAGTATATTTCCGGGGGGAACTGGGGCCAACGTCCTGACTTTC.